This paragraph reports one T cell receptor (beta chain). The data belong to a study of blood T cell repertoires in COVID-19. Clones were sequenced by immunoSEQ multiplex PCR, and TCRdb holds only the in-frame ones, with some missing. The sample consists of roughly 220,000 clones, 80% of them appearing once. Germline V lookup: CDR1 MNHEY, CDR2 SMNVEV (reference sequence). The V segment lost 6 bases and the J segment 4 bases; nucleotides outside the gene matches: 7. The CDR3 runs to 16 residues. Sequenced: peripheral blood. This rearrangement joins TRBV27 to TRBJ2-2; 11 nucleotides agree with TRBD1. This clonotype originated in a woman in her 70s with acute or convalescent COVID-19. DNA of the CDR3: TGTGCCAGCAGCTCCGGGACAGGGGGGTTCACCGGGGAGCTGTTTTTT. Translating gives CASSSGTGGFTGELFF.